This T cell receptor beta chain was recorded in a study of blood T cell repertoires in COVID-19. Overall study context: Acute-phase and convalescent COVID-19 samples originated in the United States, Italy and Spain. Nucleic acid was either cDNA or gDNA, and it came from T cells, B-cell-depleted T cells, or PBMCs.

The CDR3 is 12 amino acids. The V end lost 1 base, the J end lost 9 bases, and 8 bases lay between the germline ends. Germline values: CDR1 SGDLS, CDR2 YYNGEE. Original data processing: Estimation of nucleated cell counts relied on the amplification of reference gene primers. Clones were sequenced by immunoSEQ multiplex PCR, and TCRdb holds only the in-frame ones, with some missing. V and J calls and clone size are those listed in that table; D and trimming were worked out from the DNA. The data show over 250,000 clones, 75% to 90% seen once. This receptor was taken from a man in his fifties with acute or convalescent COVID-19. The genes are TRBV9 and TRBJ2-1; TRBD2 is a possible D gene (5 bases). Input material: peripheral blood. The CDR3 DNA reads TGTGCCAGCAGCGTAACGGGGAGTGAGCAGTTCTTC. Its translation: CASSVTGSEQFF. The whole variable domain, filled in from reference TRBV9 and TRBJ2-1, reads DSGVTQTPKHLITATGQRVTLRCSPRSGDLSVYWYQQSLDQGLQFLIQYYNGEERAKGNILERFSAQQFPDLHSELNLSSLELGDSALYFCASSVTGSEQFFGPGTRLTVL.